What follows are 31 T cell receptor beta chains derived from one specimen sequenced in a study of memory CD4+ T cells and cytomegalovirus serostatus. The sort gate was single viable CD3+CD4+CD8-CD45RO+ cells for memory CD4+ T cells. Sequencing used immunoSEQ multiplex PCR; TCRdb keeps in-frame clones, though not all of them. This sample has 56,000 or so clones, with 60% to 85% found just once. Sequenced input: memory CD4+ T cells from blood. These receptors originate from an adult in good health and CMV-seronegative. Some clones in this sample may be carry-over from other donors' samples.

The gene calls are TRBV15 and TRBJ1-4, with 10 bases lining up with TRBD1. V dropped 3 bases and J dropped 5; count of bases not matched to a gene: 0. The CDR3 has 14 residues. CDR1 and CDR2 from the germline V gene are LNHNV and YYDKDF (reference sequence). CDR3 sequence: CATSRDRGNEKLFF. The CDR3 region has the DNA TGTGCCACCAGCAGGGACAGGGGGAATGAAAAACTGTTTTTT.

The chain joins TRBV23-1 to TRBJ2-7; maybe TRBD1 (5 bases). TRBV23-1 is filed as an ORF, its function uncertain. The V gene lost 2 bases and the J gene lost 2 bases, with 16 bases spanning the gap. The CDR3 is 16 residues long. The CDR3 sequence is CASSQNRADTTYEQYF. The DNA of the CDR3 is TGCGCCAGCAGTCAAAATCGTGCGGACACAACCTACGAGCAGTACTTC.

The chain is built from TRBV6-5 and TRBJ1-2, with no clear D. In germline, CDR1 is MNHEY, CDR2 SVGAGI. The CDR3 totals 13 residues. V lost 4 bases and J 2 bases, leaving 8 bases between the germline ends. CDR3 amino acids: CASSSGLNYGYTF. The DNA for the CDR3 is TGTGCCAGCAGTTCCGGGCTAAACTATGGCTACACCTTC.

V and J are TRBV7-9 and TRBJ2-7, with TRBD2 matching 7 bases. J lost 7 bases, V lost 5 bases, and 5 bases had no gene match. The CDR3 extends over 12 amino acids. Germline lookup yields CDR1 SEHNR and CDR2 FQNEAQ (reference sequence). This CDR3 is CASSPLGGEQYF. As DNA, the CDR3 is TGTGCCAGCAGCCCCTTGGGGGGGGAGCAGTACTTC.

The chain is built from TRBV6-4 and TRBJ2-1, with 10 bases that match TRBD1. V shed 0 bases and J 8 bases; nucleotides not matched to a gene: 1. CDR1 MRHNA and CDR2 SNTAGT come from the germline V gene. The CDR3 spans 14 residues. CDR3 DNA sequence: TGTGCCAGCAGTGACTCGGGGACAGGGGATGAGCAGTTCTTC. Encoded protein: CASSDSGTGDEQFF.

The CDR3 region has the DNA TGTGCCAGCAGTTCCCGACGGTATAATTCACCCCTCCACTTT. It translates to CASSSRRYNSPLHF. The J gene is TRBJ1-6, the V gene TRBV28; D not certain. In germline, CDR1 is MDHEN, CDR2 SYDVKM. With 4 bases removed from V and 4 bases from J, the gap between germline ends came to 8 bases. The CDR3 runs 14 residues.

CDR3 in amino acids: CASSPTFSTSYNEQFF. CDR3 coding DNA: TGTGCCAGCAGCCCAACCTTTTCCACCTCCTACAATGAGCAGTTCTTC. V usage is TRBV9 and J usage is TRBJ2-1; no reliable D call. There are 16 residues in the CDR3. CDR1 and CDR2 from the germline V gene are SGDLS and YYNGEE. V was cut by 4 bases and J by 0 bases, with 14 bases left in between.

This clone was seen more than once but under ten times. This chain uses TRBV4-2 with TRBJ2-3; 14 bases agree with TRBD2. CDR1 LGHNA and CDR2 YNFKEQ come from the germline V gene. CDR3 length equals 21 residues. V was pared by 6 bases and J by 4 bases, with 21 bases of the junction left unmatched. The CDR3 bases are TGTGCCAGCAGACAAAAACGACAGCCGGGACTAGCGGGAGAGGTCGCAGATACGCAGTATTTT. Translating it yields CASRQKRQPGLAGEVADTQYF.

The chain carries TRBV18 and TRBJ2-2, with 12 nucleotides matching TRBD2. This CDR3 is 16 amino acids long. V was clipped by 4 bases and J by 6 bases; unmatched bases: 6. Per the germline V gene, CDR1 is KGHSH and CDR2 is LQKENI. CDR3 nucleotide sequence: TGTGCCAGCTCACGTGGACTAGCGGGACGCGCCGGGGAGCTGTTTTTT. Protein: CASSRGLAGRAGELFF.

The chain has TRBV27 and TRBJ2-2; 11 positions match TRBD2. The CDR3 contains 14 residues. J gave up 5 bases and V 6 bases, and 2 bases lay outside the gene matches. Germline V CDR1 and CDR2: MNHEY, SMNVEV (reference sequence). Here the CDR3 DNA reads TGTGCCAGCAGGGGACTAGCGGAGACCGGGGAGCTGTTTTTT. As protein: CASRGLAETGELFF.

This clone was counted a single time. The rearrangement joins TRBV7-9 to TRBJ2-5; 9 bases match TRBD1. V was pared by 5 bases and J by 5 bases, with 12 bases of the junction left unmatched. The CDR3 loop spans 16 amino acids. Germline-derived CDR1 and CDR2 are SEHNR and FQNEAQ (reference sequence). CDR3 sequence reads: CASSMGGQGHRETQYF. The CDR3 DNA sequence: TGTGCCAGCAGCATGGGGGGACAGGGCCACCGGGAGACCCAGTACTTC.

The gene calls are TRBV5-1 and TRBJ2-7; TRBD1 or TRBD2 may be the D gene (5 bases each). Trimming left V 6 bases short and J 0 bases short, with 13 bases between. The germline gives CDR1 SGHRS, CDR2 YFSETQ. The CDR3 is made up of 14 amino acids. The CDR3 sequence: CASTEGRSSYEQYF. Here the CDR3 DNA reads TGCGCCAGCACCGAGGGACGCTCCTCCTACGAGCAGTACTTC.

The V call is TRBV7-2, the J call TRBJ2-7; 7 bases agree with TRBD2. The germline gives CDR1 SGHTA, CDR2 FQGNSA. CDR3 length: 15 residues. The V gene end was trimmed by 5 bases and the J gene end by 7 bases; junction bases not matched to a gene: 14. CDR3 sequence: CASSRVAGGAEEQYF. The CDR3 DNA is TGTGCCAGCAGCAGAGTAGCGGGTGGGGCTGAGGAGCAGTACTTC.

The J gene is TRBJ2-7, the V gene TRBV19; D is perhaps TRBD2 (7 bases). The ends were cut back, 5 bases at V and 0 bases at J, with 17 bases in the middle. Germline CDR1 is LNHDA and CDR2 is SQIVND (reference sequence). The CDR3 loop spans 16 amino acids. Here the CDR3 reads CASSRTPGGTSYEQYF. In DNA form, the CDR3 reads TGTGCCAGTAGTCGAACCCCGGGGGGCACCTCCTACGAGCAGTACTTC.

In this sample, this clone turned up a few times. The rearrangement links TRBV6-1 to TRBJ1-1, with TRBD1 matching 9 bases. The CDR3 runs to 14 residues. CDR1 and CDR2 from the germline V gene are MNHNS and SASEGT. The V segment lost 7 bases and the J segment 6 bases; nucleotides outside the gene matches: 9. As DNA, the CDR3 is TGTGCCAGCATCCACGGACAGGGGATCTCTGAAGCTTTCTTT. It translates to CASIHGQGISEAFF.

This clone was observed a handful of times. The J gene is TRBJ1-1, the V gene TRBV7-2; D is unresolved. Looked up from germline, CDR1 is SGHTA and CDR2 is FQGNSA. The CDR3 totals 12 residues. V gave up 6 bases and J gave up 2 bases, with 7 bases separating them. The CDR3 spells CASSRPNTEAFF. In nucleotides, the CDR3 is TGTGCCAGCAGTAGACCCAACACTGAAGCTTTCTTT.

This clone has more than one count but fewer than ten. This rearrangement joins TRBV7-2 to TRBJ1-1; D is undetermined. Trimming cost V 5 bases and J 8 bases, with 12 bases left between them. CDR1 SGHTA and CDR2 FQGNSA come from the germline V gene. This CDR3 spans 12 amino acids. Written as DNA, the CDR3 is TGTGCCAGCAGCCACAGAGGCGGGGAAGCTTTCTTT. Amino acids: CASSHRGGEAFF. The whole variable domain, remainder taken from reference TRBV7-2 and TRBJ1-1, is GAGVSQSPSNKVTEKGKDVELRCDPISGHTALYWYRQSLGQGLEFLIYFQGNSAPDKSGLPSDRFSAERTGGSVSTLTIQRTQQEDSAVYLCASSHRGGEAFFGQGTRLTVV.

Here the CDR3 reads CASSKSLLRYTGELFF. CDR3 bases: TGTGCCAGCAGCAAATCACTGCTTAGGTACACCGGGGAGCTGTTTTTT. The chain joins TRBV7-3 to TRBJ2-2; D unclear. The V end lost 5 bases, the J end lost 3 bases, and 16 bases lay between the germline ends. The CDR3 sequence is 16 residues long. Germline assignment: CDR1 SGHTA and CDR2 FQGTGA.

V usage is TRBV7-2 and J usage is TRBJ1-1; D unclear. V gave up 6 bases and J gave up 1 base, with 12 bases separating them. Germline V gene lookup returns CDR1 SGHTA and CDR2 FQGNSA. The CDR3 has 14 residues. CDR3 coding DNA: TGTGCCAGCAGGCGGGGAAGGGAGAACACTGAAGCTTTCTTT. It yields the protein CASRRGRENTEAFF.

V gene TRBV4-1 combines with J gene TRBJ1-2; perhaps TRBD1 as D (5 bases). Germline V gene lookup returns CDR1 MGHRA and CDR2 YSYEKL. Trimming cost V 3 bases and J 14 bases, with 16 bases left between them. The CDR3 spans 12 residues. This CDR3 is CASSQLRGGQTF. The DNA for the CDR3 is TGCGCCAGCAGCCAGCTTCGTGGCGGACAAACCTTC.

CDR3 sequence (DNA): TGTGCCAGCAACTATGGGACGGAGAGTTTGGGGCAGTACTTC. Translation: CASNYGTESLGQYF. V is TRBV5-6 and J is TRBJ2-7; D is tentatively TRBD1 or TRBD2 (5 bases each). Per the germline V gene, CDR1 is SGHDT and CDR2 is YYEEEE. Trimming shortened V by 6 bases and J by 9 bases, and 22 bases separated the two germline ends. The CDR3 extends over 14 amino acids.

The CDR3 loop reads CASSPENLGQPQHF. For the CDR3, the DNA is TGTGCCAGCTCACCAGAGAATCTGGGACAGCCCCAGCATTTT. The gene calls are TRBV18 and TRBJ1-5; D is ambiguous. The germline V and J ends were trimmed by 2 bases and 7 bases, with 12 bases remaining between them. There are 14 residues in the CDR3. The V gene's germline CDR1 is KGHSH and CDR2 LQKENI.

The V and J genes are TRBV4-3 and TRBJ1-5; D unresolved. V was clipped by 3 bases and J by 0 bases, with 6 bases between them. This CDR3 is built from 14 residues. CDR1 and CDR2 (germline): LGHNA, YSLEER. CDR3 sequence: CASSQVYSNQPQHF. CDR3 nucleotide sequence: TGCGCCAGCAGCCAGGTCTATAGCAATCAGCCCCAGCATTTT.

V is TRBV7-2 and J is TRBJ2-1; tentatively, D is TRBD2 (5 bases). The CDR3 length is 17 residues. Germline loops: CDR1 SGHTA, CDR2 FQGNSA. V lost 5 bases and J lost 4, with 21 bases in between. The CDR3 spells CASSQRAGSDIYNEQFF. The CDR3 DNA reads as TGTGCCAGCAGCCAAAGGGCGGGTTCGGATATATACAATGAGCAGTTCTTC.

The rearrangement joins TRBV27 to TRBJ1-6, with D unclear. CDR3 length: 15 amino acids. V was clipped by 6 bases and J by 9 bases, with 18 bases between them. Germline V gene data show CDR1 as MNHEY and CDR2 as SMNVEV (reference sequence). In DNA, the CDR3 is TGTGCCAGCAGCCAGACACCTAATTTGAGTTCACCCCTCCACTTT. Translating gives CASSQTPNLSSPLHF.

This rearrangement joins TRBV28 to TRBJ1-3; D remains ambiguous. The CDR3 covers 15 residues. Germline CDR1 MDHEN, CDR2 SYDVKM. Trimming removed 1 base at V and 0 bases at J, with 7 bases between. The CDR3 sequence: CASSLFQSSGNTIYF. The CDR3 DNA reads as TGTGCCAGCAGTTTATTCCAATCCTCTGGAAACACCATATATTTT. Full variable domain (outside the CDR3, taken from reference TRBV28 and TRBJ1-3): DVKVTQSSRYLVKRTGEKVFLECVQDMDHENMFWYRQDPGLGLRLIYFSYDVKMKEKGDIPEGYSVSREKKERFSLILESASTNQTSMYLCASSLFQSSGNTIYFGEGSWLTVV.

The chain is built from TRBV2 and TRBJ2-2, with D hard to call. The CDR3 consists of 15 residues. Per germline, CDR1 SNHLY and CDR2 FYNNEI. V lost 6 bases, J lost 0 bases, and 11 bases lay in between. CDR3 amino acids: CASRRSRSNTGELFF. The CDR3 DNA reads TGTGCCAGCAGGAGGTCGCGGTCGAACACCGGGGAGCTGTTTTTT.

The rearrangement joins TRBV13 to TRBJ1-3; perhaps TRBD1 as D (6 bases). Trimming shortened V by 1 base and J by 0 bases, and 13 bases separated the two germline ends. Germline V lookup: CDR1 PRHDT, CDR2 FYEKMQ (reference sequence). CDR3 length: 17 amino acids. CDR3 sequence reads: CASSLALSGVSGNTIYF. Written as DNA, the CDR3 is TGTGCCAGCAGCTTAGCCCTATCAGGGGTCTCTGGAAACACCATATATTTT.

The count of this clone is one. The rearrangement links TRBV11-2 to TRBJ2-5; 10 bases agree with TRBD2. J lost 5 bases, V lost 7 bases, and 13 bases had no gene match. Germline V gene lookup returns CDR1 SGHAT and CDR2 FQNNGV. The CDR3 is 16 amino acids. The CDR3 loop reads CASNPSGGRVRETQYF. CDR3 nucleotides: TGTGCCAGCAACCCTAGCGGGGGCAGGGTGAGGGAGACCCAGTACTTC. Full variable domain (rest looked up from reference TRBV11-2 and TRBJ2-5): EAGVAQSPRYKIIEKRQSVAFWCNPISGHATLYWYQQILGQGPKLLIQFQNNGVVDDSQLPKDRFSAERLKGVDSTLKIQPAKLEDSAVYLCASNPSGGRVRETQYFGPGTRLLVL.

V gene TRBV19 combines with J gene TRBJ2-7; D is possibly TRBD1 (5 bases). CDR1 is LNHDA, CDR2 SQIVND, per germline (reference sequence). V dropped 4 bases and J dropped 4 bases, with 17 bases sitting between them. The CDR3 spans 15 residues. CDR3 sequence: CASSTPARAIYEQYF. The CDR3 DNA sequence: TGTGCCAGTAGTACCCCCGCCAGGGCGATATACGAGCAGTACTTC.

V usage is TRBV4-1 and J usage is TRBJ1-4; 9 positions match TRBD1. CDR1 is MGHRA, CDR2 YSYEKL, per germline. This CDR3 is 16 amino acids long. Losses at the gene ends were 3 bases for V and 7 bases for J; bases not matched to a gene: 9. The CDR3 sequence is CASSQGLTGGIEKLFF. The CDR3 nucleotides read TGCGCCAGCAGCCAGGGGTTGACAGGGGGTATTGAAAAACTGTTTTTT.